The clone carrying this T cell receptor beta chain was seen many times. The data originate from a study of spatial heterogeneity in lung cancer. TCRdb fed the 5' RACE reads into MiXCR, producing one record per CDR3 protein. The sample holds 20,000 to 25,000 distinct CDR3 sequences, 7% seen once. Trimming cost V 2 bases and J 4 bases; bases outside gene matches: 2. Germline V gene sequence: CDR1 SGDLS, CDR2 YYNGEE. This CDR3 contains 16 residues. The time point is: sample taken at primary tumor resection. The clonotype was recovered from a male donor with early-stage non-small cell lung cancer. The V call is TRBV9, the J call TRBJ2-3, with TRBD2 matching 15 bases. The sample consisted of PBMCs, taken at surgery. DNA for the CDR3: TGTGCCAGCAGCGTGGGACTAGCGGGAGGAGCAGATACGCAGTATTTT. Protein sequence: CASSVGLAGGADTQYF.